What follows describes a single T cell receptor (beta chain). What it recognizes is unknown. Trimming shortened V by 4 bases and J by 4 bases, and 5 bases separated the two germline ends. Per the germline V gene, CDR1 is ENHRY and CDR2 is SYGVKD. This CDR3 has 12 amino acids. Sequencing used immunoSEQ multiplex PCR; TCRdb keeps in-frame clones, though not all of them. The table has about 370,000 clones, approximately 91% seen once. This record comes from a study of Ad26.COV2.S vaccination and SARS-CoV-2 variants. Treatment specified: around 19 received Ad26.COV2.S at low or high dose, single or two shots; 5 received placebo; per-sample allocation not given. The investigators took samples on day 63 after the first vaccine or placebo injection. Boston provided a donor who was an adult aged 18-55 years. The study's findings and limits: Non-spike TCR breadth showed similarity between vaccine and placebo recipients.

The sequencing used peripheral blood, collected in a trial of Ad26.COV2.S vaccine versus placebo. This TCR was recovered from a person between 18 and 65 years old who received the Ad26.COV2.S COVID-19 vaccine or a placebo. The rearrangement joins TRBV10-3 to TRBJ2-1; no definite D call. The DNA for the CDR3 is TGTGCCATCAGTGTCCGGTACAATGAGCAGTTCTTC. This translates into CAISVRYNEQFF.